This T cell receptor (beta chain) was documented in a study of post-analysis software for immune sequencing data. Overall study findings and caveats: Among 5 or 6 TRBV segments more frequent in patients than controls were TRBV5-6, TRBV5-1 and TRBV20-1.

Germline CDR1 reads GTSNPN; CDR2 reads SVGIG (reference sequence). V lost 0 bases and J 1 base, leaving 6 bases between the germline ends. The length of the CDR3 is 13 residues. Unique molecular identifiers featured in each of the TCR beta cDNA libraries. A single record per CDR3 protein comes from TCRdb applying MiXCR to the PCR reads. The sample has about 810,000 distinct CDR3 sequences; roughly 58% are singletons. Details on this clonotype: The antigen remains unidentified.

The chain links TRBV30 to TRBJ2-5; D call uncertain. The clonotype was recovered from a girl aged 5 to 17 with multiple sclerosis. The sequencing input was blood. CDR3 nucleotide sequence: TGTGCCTGGAGTGTAGGTGGCCAAGAGACCCAGTACTTC. Translation: CAWSVGGQETQYF.